The 4 T cell receptor beta chains in this list originate from one sample, sequenced in a study of Graves' ophthalmopathy and Graves' hyperthyroidism. CDR3 regions of TCR beta were amplified from RNA transcripts. The first round was an RT-PCR with HTBI primers, and the second round was a multiplex PCR. TCRdb called the multiplex PCR reads again in MiXCR, with one record for every CDR3 protein. The profile shows 500,000 to 700,000 distinct CDR3 sequences, less than 45% of them singletons. Sequenced material: peripheral blood or thyroid tissue (not recorded which). The receptors come from an adult man with Graves' hyperthyroidism.

The table lists this clonotype with a few counts. The chain has TRBV20-1 and TRBJ1-2; 7 nucleotides align to TRBD1. From germline, CDR1 is DFQATT and CDR2 SNEGSKA (reference sequence). The V segment lost 1 base and the J segment 8 bases; nucleotides outside the gene matches: 16. This CDR3 spans 16 amino acids. DNA for the CDR3: TGCAGTGCTAGAGTAGCGCGGGACAGCGAAACAGAGGGCTACACCTTC. It encodes CSARVARDSETEGYTF.

CDR3 sequence: CSDEFGTDNYGYTF. In nucleotides, the CDR3 is TGCAGTGACGAATTCGGGACTGATAACTATGGCTACACCTTC. This chain connects TRBV29-1 to TRBJ1-2, with a tentative D call TRBD1 (5 bases). The CDR3 loop spans 14 amino acids. The germline V gene has CDR1 SQVTM and CDR2 ANQGSEA.

This clonotype was seen repeatedly, ten times or more. This chain links TRBV19 with TRBJ1-5; D remains ambiguous. V lost 0 bases to trimming and J lost 0 bases, with 6 bases between them. Germline V lookup: CDR1 LNHDA, CDR2 SQIVND (reference sequence). The CDR3 is 15 residues long. CDR3 sequence: CASSIDWGSNQPQHF. In DNA, the CDR3 is TGTGCCAGTAGTATAGACTGGGGTAGCAATCAGCCCCAGCATTTT. Filled out from reference TRBV19 and TRBJ1-5, the complete variable domain reads DGGITQSPKYLFRKEGQNVTLSCEQNLNHDAMYWYRQDPGQGLRLIYYSQIVNDFQKGDIAEGYSVSREKKESFPLTVTSAQKNPTAFYLCASSIDWGSNQPQHFGDGTRLSIL.

There are many counts of this clonotype. The chain recombines TRBV20-1 with TRBJ1-2, with D possibly TRBD1 on 5 matching bases. Trimming pared 6 bases from V and 2 bases from J, leaving 13 bases between. The V gene's germline CDR1 is DFQATT and CDR2 SNEGSKA (reference sequence). The CDR3 has 13 amino acids. The CDR3 is CSARQDTNYGYTF. The CDR3 DNA follows: TGCAGTGCGCGGCAGGACACCAACTATGGCTACACCTTC.